This entry features one T cell receptor (beta chain) sequence. The data stem from a study of PD-L1 blockade in urothelial cancer. The wider study: Every 3 weeks, patients received intravenous atezolizumab 1,200 mg, beginning 2014. Of prior chemotherapy regimens, patients had received between 0 and 3.

The J segment lost 7 bases and the V segment lost 5 bases, leaving 12 bases of the junction unmatched. This CDR3 is 16 amino acids long. CDR1 and CDR2 (germline): LGHNA, YNFKEQ. Time point meaning: pretreatment peripheral blood. Measured with immunoSEQ multiplex PCR; TCRdb has only the in-frame clones, and not every one. Here the sample spans 95,000 or so clones, over 75% being singletons. This specimen was PBMCs, taken around atezolizumab (anti-PD-L1) treatment. This chain links TRBV4-2 with TRBJ2-1, with 9 positions matching TRBD1. This TCR came from a man in his sixties with urothelial cancer. CDR3 sequence reads: CASSTPGQGVTNEQFF. Written as DNA, the CDR3 is TGTGCCAGCAGCACGCCGGGACAGGGTGTCACAAATGAGCAGTTCTTC.